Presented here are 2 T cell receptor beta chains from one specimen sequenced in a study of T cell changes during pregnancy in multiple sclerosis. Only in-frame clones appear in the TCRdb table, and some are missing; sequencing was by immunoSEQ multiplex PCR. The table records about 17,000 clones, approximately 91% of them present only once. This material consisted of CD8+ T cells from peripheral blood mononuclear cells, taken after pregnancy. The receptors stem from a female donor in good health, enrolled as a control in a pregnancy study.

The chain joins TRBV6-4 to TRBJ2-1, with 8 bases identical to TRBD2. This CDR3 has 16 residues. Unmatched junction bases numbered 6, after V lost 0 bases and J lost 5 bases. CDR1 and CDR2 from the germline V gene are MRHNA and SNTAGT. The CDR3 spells CASSDSAGGGNNEQFF. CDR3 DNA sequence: TGTGCCAGCAGTGACTCTGCGGGAGGAGGAAACAATGAGCAGTTCTTC.

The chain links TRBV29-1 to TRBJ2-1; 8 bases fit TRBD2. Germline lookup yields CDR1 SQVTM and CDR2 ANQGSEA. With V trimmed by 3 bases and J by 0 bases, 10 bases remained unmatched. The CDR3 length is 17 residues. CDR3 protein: CSVDGLAGILSYNEQFF. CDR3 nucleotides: TGCAGCGTTGATGGGCTAGCGGGTATCCTCTCCTACAATGAGCAGTTCTTC.